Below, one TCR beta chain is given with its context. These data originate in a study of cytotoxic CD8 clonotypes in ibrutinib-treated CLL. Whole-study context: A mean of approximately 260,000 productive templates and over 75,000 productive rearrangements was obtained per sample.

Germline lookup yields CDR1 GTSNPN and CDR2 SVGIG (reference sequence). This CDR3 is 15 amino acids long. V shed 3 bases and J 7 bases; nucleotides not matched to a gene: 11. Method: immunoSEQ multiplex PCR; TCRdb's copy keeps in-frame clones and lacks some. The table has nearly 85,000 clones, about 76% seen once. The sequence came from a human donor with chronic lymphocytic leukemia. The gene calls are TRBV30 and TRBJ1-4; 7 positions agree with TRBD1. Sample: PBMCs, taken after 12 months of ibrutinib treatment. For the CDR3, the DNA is TGTGCCTGGAGGCCGCCGACCCGGGACAGTGAAAAACTGTTTTTT. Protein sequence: CAWRPPTRDSEKLFF.